This TCR beta chain was captured by sequencing in a study of human T cells and chemical hapten exposure. This clonotype was seen more than once but under ten times. Each CDR3 protein gets one entry after TCRdb re-called the RACE reads with MiXCR. The table shows around 300,000 distinct CDR3 sequences, with around 7.3% occurring only once. This CDR3 contains 14 residues. Germline CDR1 and CDR2: SNHLY and FYNNEI. The V segment lost 10 bases and the J segment 7 bases; nucleotides outside the gene matches: 7. The time point is: pre-sensitization, week 0. Treatment in this sample: therapeutic diphenylcyclopropenone sensitization with weekly scalp DPC. From whole blood left unfractionated, total RNA was extracted.

The J gene is TRBJ2-1, the V gene TRBV2, with 13 bases fitting TRBD2. The receptor's source is a man between 18 and 29 years old with alopecia areata. Some clones in this sample may be carry-over from other donors' samples. Sequences were derived from whole blood, sampled in connection with sensitization to the hapten diphenylcyclopropenone (DPC). CDR3 residues: CATGTSGGENEQFF. In nucleotides, the CDR3 is TGTGCCACCGGAACTAGCGGGGGGGAAAATGAGCAGTTCTTC.